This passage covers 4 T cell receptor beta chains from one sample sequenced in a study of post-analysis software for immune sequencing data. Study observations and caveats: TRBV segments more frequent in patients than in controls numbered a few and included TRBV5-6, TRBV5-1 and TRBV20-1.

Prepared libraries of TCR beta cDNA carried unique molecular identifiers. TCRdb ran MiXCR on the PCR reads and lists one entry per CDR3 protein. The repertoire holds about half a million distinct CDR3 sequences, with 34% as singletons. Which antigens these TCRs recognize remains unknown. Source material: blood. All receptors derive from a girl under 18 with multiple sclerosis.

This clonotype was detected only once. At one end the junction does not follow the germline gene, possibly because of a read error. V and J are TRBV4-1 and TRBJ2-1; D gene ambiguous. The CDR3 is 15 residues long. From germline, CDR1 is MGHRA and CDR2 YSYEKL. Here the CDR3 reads CASSQEGGSYKEQFF. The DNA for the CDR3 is TGCGCCAGCAGCCAAGAAGGCGGTTCCTACAAAGAGCAGTTCTTC.

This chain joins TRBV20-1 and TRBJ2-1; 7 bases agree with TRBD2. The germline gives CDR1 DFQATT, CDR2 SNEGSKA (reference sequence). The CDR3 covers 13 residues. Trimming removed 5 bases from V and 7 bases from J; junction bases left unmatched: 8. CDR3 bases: TGCAGTGCTTTGGGCCCCGGGGGGAATGAGCAGTTCTTC. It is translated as CSALGPGGNEQFF.

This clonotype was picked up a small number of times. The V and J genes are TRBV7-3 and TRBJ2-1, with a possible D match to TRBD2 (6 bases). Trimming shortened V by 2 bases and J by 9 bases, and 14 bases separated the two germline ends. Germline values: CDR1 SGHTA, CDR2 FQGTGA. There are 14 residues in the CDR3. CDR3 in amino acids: CASSLLIGGGEQFF. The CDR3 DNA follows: TGTGCCAGCAGCTTATTGATTGGGGGAGGTGAGCAGTTCTTC.

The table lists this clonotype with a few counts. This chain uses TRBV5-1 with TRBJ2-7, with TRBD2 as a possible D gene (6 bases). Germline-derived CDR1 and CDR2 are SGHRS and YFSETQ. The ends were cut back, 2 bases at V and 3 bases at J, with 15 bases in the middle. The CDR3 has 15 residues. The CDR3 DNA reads TGCGCCAGCAGCTTCCCGCGGGACGGAGTCTACGAGCAGTACTTC. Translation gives CASSFPRDGVYEQYF.